The sequence of this TCR beta chain was determined in a study of blood T cell repertoires in COVID-19. This CDR3 spans 13 amino acids. Trimming took 5 bases from V and 2 from J, leaving 11 bases between them. Germline V gene lookup returns CDR1 SGHNT and CDR2 YYREEE (reference sequence). TCRdb's table, derived via immunoSEQ multiplex PCR, lists solely in-frame clones and lacks some. The sample contains fewer than 250,000 clones, roughly 86% of which appear only once. The V and J genes are TRBV5-4 and TRBJ2-7; a possible D gene is TRBD1 (5 bases). The sequenced sample was peripheral blood. The source of this sequence is a woman aged 40 to 55 with acute or convalescent COVID-19. For the CDR3, the DNA is TGTGCCAGCAGTCAGGGTTCTACCTACGAGCAGTACTTC. Translated, it gives CASSQGSTYEQYF.